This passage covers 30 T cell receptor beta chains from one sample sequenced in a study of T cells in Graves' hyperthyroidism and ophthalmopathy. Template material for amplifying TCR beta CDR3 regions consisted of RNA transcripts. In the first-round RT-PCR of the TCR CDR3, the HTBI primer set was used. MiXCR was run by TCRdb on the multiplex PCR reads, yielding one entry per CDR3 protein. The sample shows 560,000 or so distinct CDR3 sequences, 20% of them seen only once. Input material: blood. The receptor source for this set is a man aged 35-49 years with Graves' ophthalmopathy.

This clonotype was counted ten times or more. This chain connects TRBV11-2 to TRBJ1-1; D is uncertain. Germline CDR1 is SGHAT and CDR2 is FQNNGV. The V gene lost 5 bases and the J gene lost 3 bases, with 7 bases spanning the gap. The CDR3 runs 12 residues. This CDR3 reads CASSLWYTEAFF. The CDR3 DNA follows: TGTGCCAGCAGCCTCTGGTACACTGAAGCTTTCTTT. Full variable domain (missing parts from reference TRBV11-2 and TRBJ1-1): EAGVAQSPRYKIIEKRQSVAFWCNPISGHATLYWYQQILGQGPKLLIQFQNNGVVDDSQLPKDRFSAERLKGVDSTLKIQPAKLEDSAVYLCASSLWYTEAFFGQGTRLTVV.

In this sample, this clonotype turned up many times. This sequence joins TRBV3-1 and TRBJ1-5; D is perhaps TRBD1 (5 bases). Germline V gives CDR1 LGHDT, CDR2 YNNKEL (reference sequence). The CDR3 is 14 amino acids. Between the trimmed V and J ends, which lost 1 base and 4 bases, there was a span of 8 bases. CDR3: CASSQAGVNQPQHF. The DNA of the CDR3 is TGTGCCAGCAGCCAAGCGGGGGTAAATCAGCCCCAGCATTTT.

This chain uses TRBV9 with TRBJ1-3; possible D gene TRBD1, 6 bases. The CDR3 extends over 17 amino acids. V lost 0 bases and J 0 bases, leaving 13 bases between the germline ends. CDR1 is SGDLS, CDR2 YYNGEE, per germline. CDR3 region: CASSVGAQGDSGNTIYF. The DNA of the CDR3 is TGTGCCAGCAGCGTAGGGGCACAGGGAGACTCTGGAAACACCATATATTTT. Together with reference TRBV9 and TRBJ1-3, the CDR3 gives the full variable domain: DSGVTQTPKHLITATGQRVTLRCSPRSGDLSVYWYQQSLDQGLQFLIQYYNGEERAKGNILERFSAQQFPDLHSELNLSSLELGDSALYFCASSVGAQGDSGNTIYFGEGSWLTVV.

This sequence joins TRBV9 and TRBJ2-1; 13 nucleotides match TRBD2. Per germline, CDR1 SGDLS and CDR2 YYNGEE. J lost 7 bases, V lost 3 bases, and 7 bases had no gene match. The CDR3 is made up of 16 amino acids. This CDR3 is CASSGTSGRPPNEQFF. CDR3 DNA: TGTGCCAGCAGCGGGACTAGCGGGAGACCACCAAATGAGCAGTTCTTC.

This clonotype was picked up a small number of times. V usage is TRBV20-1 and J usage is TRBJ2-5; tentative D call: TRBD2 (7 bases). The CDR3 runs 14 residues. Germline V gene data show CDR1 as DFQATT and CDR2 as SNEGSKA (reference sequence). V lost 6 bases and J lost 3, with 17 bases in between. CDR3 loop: CSAVTQGLKETQYF. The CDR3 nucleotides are TGCAGTGCCGTCACACAGGGACTAAAAGAGACCCAGTACTTC.

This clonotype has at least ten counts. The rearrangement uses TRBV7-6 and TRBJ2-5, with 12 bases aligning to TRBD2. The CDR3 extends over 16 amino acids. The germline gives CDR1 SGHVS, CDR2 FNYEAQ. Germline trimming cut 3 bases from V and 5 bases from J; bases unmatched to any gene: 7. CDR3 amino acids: CASSFPSGRARETQYF. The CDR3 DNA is TGTGCCAGCAGCTTCCCTAGCGGGAGGGCCAGGGAGACCCAGTACTTC. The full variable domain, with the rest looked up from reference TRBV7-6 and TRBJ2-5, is GAGVSQSPRYKVTKRGQDVALRCDPISGHVSLYWYRQALGQGPEFLTYFNYEAQQDKSGLPNDRFSAERPEGSISTLTIQRTEQRDSAMYRCASSFPSGRARETQYFGPGTRLLVL.

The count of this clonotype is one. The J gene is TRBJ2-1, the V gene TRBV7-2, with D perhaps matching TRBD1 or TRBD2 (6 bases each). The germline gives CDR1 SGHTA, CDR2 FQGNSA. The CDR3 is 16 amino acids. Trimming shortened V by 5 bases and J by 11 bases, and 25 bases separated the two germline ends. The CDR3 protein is CASSPLGGASIRKQFF. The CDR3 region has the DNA TGTGCCAGCAGCCCCCTGGGGGGCGCATCCATCAGGAAGCAGTTCTTC. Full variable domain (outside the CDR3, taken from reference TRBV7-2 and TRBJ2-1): GAGVSQSPSNKVTEKGKDVELRCDPISGHTALYWYRQSLGQGLEFLIYFQGNSAPDKSGLPSDRFSAERTGGSVSTLTIQRTQQEDSAVYLCASSPLGGASIRKQFFGPGTRLTVL.

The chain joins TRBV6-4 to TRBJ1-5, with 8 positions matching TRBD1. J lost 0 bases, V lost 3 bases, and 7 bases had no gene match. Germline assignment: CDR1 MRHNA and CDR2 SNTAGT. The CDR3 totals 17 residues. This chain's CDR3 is CASSEWTGKVSNQPQHF. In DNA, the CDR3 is TGTGCCAGCAGTGAATGGACAGGGAAAGTTAGCAATCAGCCCCAGCATTTT.

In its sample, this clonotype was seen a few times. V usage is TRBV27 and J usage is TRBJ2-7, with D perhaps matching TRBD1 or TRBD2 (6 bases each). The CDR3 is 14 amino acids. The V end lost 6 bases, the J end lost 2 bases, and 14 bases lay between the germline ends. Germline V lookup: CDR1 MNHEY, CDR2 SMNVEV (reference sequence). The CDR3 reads CASSEGGETYEQYF. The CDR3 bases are TGTGCCAGCAGCGAGGGGGGCGAAACCTACGAGCAGTACTTC.

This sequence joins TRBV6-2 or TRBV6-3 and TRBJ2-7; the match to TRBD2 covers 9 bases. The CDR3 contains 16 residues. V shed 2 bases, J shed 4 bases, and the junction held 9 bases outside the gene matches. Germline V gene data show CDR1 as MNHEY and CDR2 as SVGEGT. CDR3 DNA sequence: TGTGCCAGCAGTTACGGTCTAGCGGGATCTTTTTACGAGCAGTACTTC. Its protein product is CASSYGLAGSFYEQYF.

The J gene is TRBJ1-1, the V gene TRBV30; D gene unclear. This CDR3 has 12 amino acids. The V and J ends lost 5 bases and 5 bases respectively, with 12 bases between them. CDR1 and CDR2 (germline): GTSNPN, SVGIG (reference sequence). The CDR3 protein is CAWGSRRTEAFF. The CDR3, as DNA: TGTGCCTGGGGGAGCAGGCGGACTGAAGCTTTCTTT.

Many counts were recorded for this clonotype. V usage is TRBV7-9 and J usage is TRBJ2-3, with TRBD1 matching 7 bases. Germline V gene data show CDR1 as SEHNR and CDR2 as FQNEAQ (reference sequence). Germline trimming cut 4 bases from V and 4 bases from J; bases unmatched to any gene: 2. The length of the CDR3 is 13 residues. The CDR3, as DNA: TGTGCCAGCAGCTGGGGGACAGCAGATACGCAGTATTTT. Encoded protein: CASSWGTADTQYF. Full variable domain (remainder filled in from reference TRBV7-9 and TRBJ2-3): DTGVSQNPRHKITKRGQNVTFRCDPISEHNRLYWYRQTLGQGPEFLTYFQNEAQLEKSRLLSDRFSAERPKGSFSTLEIQRTEQGDSAMYLCASSWGTADTQYFGPGTRLTVL.

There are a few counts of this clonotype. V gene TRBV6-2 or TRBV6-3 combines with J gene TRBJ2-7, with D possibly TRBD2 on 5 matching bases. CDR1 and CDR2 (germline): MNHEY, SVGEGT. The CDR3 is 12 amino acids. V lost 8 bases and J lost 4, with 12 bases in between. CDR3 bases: TGTGCCAGCTCGACTACTCAGTACGAGCAGTACTTC. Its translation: CASSTTQYEQYF.

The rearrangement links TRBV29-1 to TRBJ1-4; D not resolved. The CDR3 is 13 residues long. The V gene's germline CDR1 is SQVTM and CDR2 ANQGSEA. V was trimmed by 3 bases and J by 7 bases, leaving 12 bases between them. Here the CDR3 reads CSVEDWVSEKLFF. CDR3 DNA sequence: TGCAGCGTTGAGGACTGGGTCAGTGAAAAACTGTTTTTT.

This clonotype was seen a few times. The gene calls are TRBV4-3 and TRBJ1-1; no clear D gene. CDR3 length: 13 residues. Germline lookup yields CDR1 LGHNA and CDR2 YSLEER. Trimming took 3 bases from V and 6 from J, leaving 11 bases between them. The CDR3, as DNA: TGCGCCAGCAGCCAGGTGGCGGGCTCTGAAGCTTTCTTT. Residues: CASSQVAGSEAFF.

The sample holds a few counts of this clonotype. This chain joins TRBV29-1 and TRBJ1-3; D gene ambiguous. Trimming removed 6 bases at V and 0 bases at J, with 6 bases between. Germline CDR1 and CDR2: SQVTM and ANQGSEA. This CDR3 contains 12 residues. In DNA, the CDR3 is TGCAGCGTCCGGGACTCTGGAAACACCATATATTTT. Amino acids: CSVRDSGNTIYF.

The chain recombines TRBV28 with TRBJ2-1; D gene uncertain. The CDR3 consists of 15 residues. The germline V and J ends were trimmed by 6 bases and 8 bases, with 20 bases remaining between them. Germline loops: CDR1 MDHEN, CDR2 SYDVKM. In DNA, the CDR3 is TGTGCCAGCAGCTTAATGGACCGAAGGGTAGATGAGCAGTTCTTC. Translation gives CASSLMDRRVDEQFF. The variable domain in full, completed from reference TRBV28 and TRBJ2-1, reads DVKVTQSSRYLVKRTGEKVFLECVQDMDHENMFWYRQDPGLGLRLIYFSYDVKMKEKGDIPEGYSVSREKKERFSLILESASTNQTSMYLCASSLMDRRVDEQFFGPGTRLTVL.

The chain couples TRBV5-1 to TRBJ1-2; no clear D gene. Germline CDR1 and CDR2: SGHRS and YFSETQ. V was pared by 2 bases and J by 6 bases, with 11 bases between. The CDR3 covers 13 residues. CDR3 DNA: TGCGCCAGCAGCTTCCAACCGAACGATGGCTACACCTTC. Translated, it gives CASSFQPNDGYTF.

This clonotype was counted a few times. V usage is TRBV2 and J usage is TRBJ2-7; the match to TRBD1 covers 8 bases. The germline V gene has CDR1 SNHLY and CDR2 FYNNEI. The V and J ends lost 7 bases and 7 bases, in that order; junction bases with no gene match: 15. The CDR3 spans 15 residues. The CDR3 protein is CASKTGQAAGREQYF. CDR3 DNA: TGTGCCAGCAAGACGGGACAGGCCGCAGGTCGGGAGCAGTACTTC.

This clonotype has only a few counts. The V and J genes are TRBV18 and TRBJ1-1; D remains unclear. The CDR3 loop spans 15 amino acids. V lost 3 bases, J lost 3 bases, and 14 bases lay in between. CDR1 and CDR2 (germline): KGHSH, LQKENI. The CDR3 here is CASSPPAKADTEAFF. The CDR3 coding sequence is TGTGCCAGCTCACCTCCCGCCAAGGCGGACACTGAAGCTTTCTTT.

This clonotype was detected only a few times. CDR3 bases: TGTGCCAGCAGCCTGGGTGGGGGGCTTCCGCCCCAGCATTTT. As protein: CASSLGGGLPPQHF. The gene calls are TRBV7-9 and TRBJ1-5; D possibly corresponds to TRBD1 (6 bases). CDR3 length equals 14 residues. CDR1 and CDR2 from the germline V gene are SEHNR and FQNEAQ (reference sequence). V dropped 5 bases and J dropped 9 bases, with 17 bases sitting between them.

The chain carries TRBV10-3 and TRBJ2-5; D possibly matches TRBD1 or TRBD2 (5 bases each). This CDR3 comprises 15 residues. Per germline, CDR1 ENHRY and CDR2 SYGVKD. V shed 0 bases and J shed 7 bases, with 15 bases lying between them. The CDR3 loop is CAISESGTVLGTQYF. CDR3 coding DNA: TGTGCCATCAGTGAGTCCGGGACGGTCCTCGGGACCCAGTACTTC.

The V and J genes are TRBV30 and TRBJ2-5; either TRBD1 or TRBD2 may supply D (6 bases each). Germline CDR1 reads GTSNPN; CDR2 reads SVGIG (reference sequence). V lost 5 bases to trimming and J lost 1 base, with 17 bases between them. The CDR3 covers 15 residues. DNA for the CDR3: TGTGCCTGGTCTAGGGGGGCCGGGGGCCAAGAGACCCAGTACTTC. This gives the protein CAWSRGAGGQETQYF.

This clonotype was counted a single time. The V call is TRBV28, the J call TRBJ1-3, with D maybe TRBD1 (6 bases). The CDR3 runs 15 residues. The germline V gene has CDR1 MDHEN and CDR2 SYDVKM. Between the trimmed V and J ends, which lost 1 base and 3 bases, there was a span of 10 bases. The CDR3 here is CASSLSGVRGNTIYF. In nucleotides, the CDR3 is TGTGCCAGCAGTTTATCAGGGGTGCGTGGAAACACCATATATTTT.

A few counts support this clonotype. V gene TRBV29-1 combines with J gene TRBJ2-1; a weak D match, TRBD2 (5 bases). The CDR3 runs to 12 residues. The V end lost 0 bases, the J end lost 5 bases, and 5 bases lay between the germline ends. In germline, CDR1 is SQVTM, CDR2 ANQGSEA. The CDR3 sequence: CSVEERDNEQFF. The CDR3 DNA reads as TGCAGCGTTGAAGAGAGGGACAATGAGCAGTTCTTC.

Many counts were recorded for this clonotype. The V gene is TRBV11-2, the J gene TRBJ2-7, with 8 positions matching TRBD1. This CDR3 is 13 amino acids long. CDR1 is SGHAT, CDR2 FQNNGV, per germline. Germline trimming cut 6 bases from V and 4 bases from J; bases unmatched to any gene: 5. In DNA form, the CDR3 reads TGTGCCAGCAGGCGGACAGGGAAGTACGAGCAGTACTTC. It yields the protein CASRRTGKYEQYF.

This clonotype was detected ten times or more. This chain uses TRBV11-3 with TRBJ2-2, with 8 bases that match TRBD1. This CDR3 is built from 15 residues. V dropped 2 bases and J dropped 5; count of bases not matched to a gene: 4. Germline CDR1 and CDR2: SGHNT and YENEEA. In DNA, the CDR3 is TGTGCCAGCAGCTTACAGGGGGCTCGAACCGGGGAGCTGTTTTTT. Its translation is CASSLQGARTGELFF. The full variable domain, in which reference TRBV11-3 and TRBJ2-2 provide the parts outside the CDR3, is EAGVVQSPRYKIIEKKQPVAFWCNPISGHNTLYWYLQNLGQGPELLIRYENEEAVDDSQLPKDRFSAERLKGVDSTLKIQPAELGDSAVYLCASSLQGARTGELFFGEGSRLTVL.

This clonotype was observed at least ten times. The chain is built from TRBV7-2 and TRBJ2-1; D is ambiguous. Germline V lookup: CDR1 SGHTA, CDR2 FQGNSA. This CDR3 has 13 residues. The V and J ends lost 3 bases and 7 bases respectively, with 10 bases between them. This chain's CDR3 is CASSFYYQNEQFF. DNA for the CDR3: TGTGCCAGCAGCTTCTACTATCAAAATGAGCAGTTCTTC.

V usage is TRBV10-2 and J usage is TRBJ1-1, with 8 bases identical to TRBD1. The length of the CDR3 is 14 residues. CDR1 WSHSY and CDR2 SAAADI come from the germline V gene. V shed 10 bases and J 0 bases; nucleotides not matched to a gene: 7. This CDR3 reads CATNTGGLNTEAFF. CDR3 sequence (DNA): TGCGCCACCAACACAGGGGGATTGAACACTGAAGCTTTCTTT.

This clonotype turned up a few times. The CDR3 DNA reads TGCGCCAGCAGCCAAGAAGGGGGAAGGGACTACGAGCAGTACTTC. It encodes CASSQEGGRDYEQYF. The chain combines TRBV4-1 with TRBJ2-7; D may be TRBD1 (6 bases). Trimming pared 0 bases from V and 3 bases from J, leaving 12 bases between. The CDR3 has 15 amino acids. Germline-derived CDR1 and CDR2 are MGHRA and YSYEKL.